The 6 T cell receptor beta chains in this list originate from one sample, sequenced in a study of vaccination and CD4 T cells after COVID-19. Stated treatment: roughly ten-day PBMC culture with coronavirus spike peptide pools or control peptides (ViraFEST assay). At the Johns Hopkins FTIC core, DNA taken from cultured CD4+ T cells was sequenced by way of the Oncomine TCR Beta short-read assay. TCRdb independently ran MiXCR on the PCR reads; one entry per CDR3 protein. The sample holds 20,000 to 25,000 distinct CDR3 sequences, 60% to 75% seen once. Their specific antigens are unknown. Sequences were obtained from CD4+ T cells from blood, cultured in vitro. The receptor set was obtained from a human donor who had recovered from COVID-19.

This clonotype was seen more than once but under ten times. CDR3 in DNA: TGTGCCACCAGTTCAGGGACGAACACTGAAGCTTTCTTT. This translates into CATSSGTNTEAFF. The V call is TRBV24-1, the J call TRBJ1-1; tentative D call: TRBD1 (5 bases). Germline V CDR1 and CDR2: KGHDR, SFDVKD. Trimming removed 6 bases at V and 1 base at J, with 8 bases between. CDR3 length: 13 amino acids.

V and J are TRBV18 and TRBJ1-6; D is uncertain. CDR3 length: 18 amino acids. The germline CDR1 and CDR2 sequences are KGHSH and LQKENI. V was cut by 2 bases and J by 0 bases, with 14 bases left in between. Here the CDR3 reads CASSPGRFGSSYNSPLHF. The DNA of the CDR3 is TGTGCCAGCTCACCAGGACGGTTCGGGAGCTCCTATAATTCACCCCTCCACTTT.

J is TRBJ2-2 and V is TRBV30; D is uncertain. Trimming cost V 5 bases and J 1 base, with 14 bases left between them. Germline V gives CDR1 GTSNPN, CDR2 SVGIG (reference sequence). There are 15 residues in the CDR3. CDR3 region: CAWGIMRQNTGELFF. CDR3 in DNA: TGTGCCTGGGGAATAATGAGACAGAACACCGGGGAGCTGTTTTTT. The whole variable domain, remainder taken from reference TRBV30 and TRBJ2-2, is SQTIHQWPATLVQPVGSPLSLECTVEGTSNPNLYWYRQAAGRGLQLLFYSVGIGQISSEVPQNLSASRPQDRQFILSSKKLLLSDSGFYLCAWGIMRQNTGELFFGEGSRLTVL.

This clonotype was seen only a few times. This chain uses TRBV12-3 or TRBV12-4 with TRBJ1-2, with TRBD1 as a possible D gene (5 bases). The CDR3 loop spans 15 amino acids. V gave up 6 bases and J gave up 3 bases, with 17 bases separating them. The CDR3 here is CASSPGTSGDYGYTF. In nucleotides, the CDR3 is TGTGCCAGCAGCCCGGGGACGTCAGGTGACTATGGCTACACCTTC.

This clonotype was detected a few times. The V gene is TRBV6-4, the J gene TRBJ2-2; D is unclear. The germline gives CDR1 MRHNA, CDR2 SNTAGT. Between the trimmed V and J ends, which lost 5 bases and 0 bases, there was a span of 7 bases. This CDR3 comprises 14 residues. The CDR3 spells CASSRGANTGELFF. For the CDR3, the DNA is TGTGCCAGCAGTCGAGGCGCGAACACCGGGGAGCTGTTTTTT.

The J gene is TRBJ2-2, the V gene TRBV6-1, with 9 bases identical to TRBD2. V shed 11 bases, J shed 2 bases, and the junction held 6 bases outside the gene matches. The CDR3 contains 14 residues. The V gene's germline CDR1 is MNHNS and CDR2 SASEGT. CDR3 coding DNA: TGTGCCGGGATGACTAGCGGTAACACCGGGGAGCTGTTTTTT. Amino acid sequence: CAGMTSGNTGELFF.